Sequencing of this T cell receptor beta chain was carried out in a study of T cells expressing NK-cell markers. Study summary: Investigators obtained TCR beta repertoires from sorted CD3+CD56+NKG2C+, CD3+CD56+NKG2C- and CD3+CD56-NKG2C+ T cells. Among eight sequenced donors, seven carried HCMV seropositivity while one was seronegative.

For TCR beta, cDNA was produced by 5'RACE template switching with UMIs. TCRdb reanalyzed the 5' RACE reads, giving one entry per CDR3 protein sequence and no DNA. This table holds some 460,000 distinct CDR3 sequences. Germline values: CDR1 SGHAT, CDR2 FQNNGV. The CDR3 is 14 amino acids. Regarding this clonotype: Its target is unknown.

Study results and caveats: Clarity on HCMV specificity was lacking for the expanded NKG2C+ T cell clones.

The chain carries TRBV11-2 and TRBJ1-5. Sequences were obtained from blood T cells: a sorted CD56 or NKG2C T cell subset, CD4+ or CD8+ T cells, or bulk PBMC T cells (not recorded which). The TCR originated in a woman between 50 and 59 years old in good health. This chain's CDR3 is CASSSTRFGQPQHF.